This passage covers 4 T cell receptor beta chains from one sample sequenced in a study of CD8+ T cells in alopecia areata. After isolation, RNA underwent reverse transcription to generate cDNA as the sequencing template. The repertoire was sequenced with immunoSEQ multiplex PCR; TCRdb's copy has only in-frame clones and lacks some. This table holds 100,000 to 150,000 clones, approximately 53% found once. The sequences come from CD4+ T cells sorted from blood, collected at week 0. The receptors originated from a human donor with alopecia areata.

The V call is TRBV7-2, the J call TRBJ2-4; TRBD1 matches 7 bases. The CDR3 is 16 residues long. Germline V gene lookup returns CDR1 SGHTA and CDR2 FQGNSA. Trimming removed 1 base from V and 6 bases from J; junction bases left unmatched: 9. The DNA for the CDR3 is TGTGCCAGCAGCTTAGTTGTGAGACAGGGAAGAAACATTCAGTACTTC. Amino acid sequence: CASSLVVRQGRNIQYF.

There are a few counts of this clone. The rearrangement links TRBV28 to TRBJ2-3; perhaps TRBD2 as D (7 bases). Germline V gene lookup returns CDR1 MDHEN and CDR2 SYDVKM. The CDR3 extends over 15 amino acids. V lost 2 bases, J lost 3 bases, and 12 bases lay in between. The CDR3 region has the DNA TGTGCCAGCAGTTTAAGGGGGGGCCGGACAGATACGCAGTATTTT. Translated: CASSLRGGRTDTQYF.

This clone was recorded a few times. The CDR3 loop reads CASSEFVLASSTDTQYF. The CDR3 nucleotides are TGTGCCAGCAGTGAATTTGTGCTAGCGTCTAGCACAGATACGCAGTATTTT. The chain links TRBV25-1 to TRBJ2-3; weak D call: TRBD2 (6 bases). Germline loops: CDR1 MGHDK, CDR2 SYGVNS. The CDR3 covers 17 residues. The germline V and J ends were trimmed by 1 base and 0 bases, with 14 bases remaining between them.

The chain combines TRBV29-1 with TRBJ2-1; D tentatively fits TRBD1 or TRBD2 (5 bases each). This CDR3 has 17 amino acids. From germline, CDR1 is SQVTM and CDR2 ANQGSEA. V was trimmed by 6 bases and J by 0 bases, leaving 21 bases between them. CDR3 DNA sequence: TGCAGCGTGGACCCGGGGCTCCCGCTGAGCTCCTACAATGAGCAGTTCTTC. It translates to CSVDPGLPLSSYNEQFF.